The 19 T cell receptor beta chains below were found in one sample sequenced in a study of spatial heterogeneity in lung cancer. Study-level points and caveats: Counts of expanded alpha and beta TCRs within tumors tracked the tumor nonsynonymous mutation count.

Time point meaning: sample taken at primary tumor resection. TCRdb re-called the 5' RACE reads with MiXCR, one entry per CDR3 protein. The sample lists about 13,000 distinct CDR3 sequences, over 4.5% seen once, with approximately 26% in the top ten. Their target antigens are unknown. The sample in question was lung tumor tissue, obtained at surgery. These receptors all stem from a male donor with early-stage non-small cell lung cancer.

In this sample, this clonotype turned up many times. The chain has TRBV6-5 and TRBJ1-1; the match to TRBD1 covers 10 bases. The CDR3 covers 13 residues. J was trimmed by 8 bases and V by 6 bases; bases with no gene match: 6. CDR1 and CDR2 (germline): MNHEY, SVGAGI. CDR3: CASRGQGKGEAFF. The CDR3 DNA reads TGTGCCAGCAGGGGACAGGGGAAGGGAGAAGCTTTCTTT.

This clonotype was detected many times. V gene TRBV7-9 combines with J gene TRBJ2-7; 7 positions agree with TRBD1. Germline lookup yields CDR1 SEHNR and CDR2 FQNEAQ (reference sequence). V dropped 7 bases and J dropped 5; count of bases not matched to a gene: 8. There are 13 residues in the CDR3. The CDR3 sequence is CASISTGTDEQYF. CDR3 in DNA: TGTGCCAGCATCTCGACAGGGACGGACGAGCAGTACTTC.

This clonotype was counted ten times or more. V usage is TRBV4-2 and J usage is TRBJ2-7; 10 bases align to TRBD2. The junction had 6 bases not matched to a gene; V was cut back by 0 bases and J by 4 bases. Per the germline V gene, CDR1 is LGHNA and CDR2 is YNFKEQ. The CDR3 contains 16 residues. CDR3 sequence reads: CASSQDWGSGGYEQYF. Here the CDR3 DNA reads TGTGCCAGCAGCCAAGATTGGGGTAGCGGGGGGTACGAGCAGTACTTC.

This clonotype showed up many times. CDR3: CASRDRGSYNSPLHF. DNA for the CDR3: TGTGCCAGCAGGGACAGGGGGTCCTATAATTCACCCCTCCACTTT. V usage is TRBV2 and J usage is TRBJ1-6, with 10 bases matching TRBD1. The CDR3 consists of 15 residues. The germline gives CDR1 SNHLY, CDR2 FYNNEI. V was clipped by 6 bases and J by 1 base; unmatched bases: 0.

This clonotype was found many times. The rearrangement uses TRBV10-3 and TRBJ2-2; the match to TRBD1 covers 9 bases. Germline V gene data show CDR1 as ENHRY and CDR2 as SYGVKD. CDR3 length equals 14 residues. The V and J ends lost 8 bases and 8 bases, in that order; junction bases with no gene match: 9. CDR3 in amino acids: CAIRDRASRGELFF. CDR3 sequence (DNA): TGTGCCATCCGGGACAGGGCGAGCAGAGGGGAGCTGTTTTTT.

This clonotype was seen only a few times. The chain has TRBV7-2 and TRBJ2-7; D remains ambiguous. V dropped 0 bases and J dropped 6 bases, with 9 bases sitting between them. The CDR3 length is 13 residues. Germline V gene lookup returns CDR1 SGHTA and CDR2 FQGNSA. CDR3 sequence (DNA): TGTGCCAGCAGCTTAGCTCACCCCGGCGAGCAGTACTTC. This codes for CASSLAHPGEQYF.

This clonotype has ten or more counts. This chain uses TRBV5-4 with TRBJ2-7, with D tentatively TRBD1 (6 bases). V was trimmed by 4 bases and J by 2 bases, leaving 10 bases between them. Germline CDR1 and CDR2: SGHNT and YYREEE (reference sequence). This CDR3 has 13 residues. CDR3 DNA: TGTGCCAGCAGCATCCGGGACACCTACGAGCAGTACTTC. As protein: CASSIRDTYEQYF.

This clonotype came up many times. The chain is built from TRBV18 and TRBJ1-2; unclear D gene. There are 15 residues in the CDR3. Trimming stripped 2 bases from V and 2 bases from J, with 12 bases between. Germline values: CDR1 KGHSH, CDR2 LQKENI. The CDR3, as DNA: TGTGCCAGCTCACCAGAAAAGGGAGGGAACTATGGCTACACCTTC. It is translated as CASSPEKGGNYGYTF.

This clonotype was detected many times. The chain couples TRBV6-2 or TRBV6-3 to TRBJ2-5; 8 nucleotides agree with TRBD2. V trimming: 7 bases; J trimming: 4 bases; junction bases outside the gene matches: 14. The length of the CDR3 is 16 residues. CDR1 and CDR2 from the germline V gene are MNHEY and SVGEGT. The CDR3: CASTSAGATRGETQYF. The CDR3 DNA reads TGTGCCAGCACCTCAGCGGGGGCCACGCGGGGAGAGACCCAGTACTTC.

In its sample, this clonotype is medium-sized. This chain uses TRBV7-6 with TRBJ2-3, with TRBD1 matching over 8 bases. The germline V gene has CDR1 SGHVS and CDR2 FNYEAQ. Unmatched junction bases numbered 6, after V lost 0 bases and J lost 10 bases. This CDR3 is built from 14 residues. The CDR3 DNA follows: TGTGCCAGCAGCTTAGCGTTCAGGGGGCGGCCGCAGTATTTT. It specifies CASSLAFRGRPQYF.

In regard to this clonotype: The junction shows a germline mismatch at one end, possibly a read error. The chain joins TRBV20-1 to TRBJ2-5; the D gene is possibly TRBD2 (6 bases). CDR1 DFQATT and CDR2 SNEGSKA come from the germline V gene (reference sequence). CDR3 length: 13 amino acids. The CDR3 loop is CSAFQGLSETLYF. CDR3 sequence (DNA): TGCAGTGCTTTCCAGGGACTTTCGGAGACCCTGTACTTC.

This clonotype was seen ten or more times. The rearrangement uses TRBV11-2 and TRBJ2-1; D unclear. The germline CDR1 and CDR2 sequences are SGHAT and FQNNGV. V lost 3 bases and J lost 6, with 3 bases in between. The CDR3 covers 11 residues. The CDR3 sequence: CASSFANEQFF. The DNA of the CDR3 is TGTGCCAGCAGCTTTGCCAATGAGCAGTTCTTC.

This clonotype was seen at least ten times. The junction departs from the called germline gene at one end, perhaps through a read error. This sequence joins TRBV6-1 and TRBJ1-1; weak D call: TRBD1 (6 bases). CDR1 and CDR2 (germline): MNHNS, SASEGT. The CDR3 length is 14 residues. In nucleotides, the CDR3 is TGTGCCAGCACTGAACAGGGCAGGGACACTGAAGCTTTCTTT. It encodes CASTEQGRDTEAFF.

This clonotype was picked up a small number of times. Here the CDR3 DNA reads TGTGCCAGCAGTTTAGCCGACAGGGCAGGGGATCAGCCCCAGCATTTT. Protein: CASSLADRAGDQPQHF. This chain links TRBV28 with TRBJ1-5, with TRBD1 identical over 7 bases. CDR3 length equals 16 residues. With V trimmed by 2 bases and J by 5 bases, 9 bases remained unmatched. CDR1 and CDR2 from the germline V gene are MDHEN and SYDVKM.

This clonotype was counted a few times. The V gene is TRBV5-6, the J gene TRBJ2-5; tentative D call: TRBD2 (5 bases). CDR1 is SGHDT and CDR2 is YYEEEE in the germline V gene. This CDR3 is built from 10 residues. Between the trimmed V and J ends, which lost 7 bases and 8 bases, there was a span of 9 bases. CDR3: CASGRGTQYF. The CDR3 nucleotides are TGTGCCAGCGGTCGGGGAACCCAGTACTTC.

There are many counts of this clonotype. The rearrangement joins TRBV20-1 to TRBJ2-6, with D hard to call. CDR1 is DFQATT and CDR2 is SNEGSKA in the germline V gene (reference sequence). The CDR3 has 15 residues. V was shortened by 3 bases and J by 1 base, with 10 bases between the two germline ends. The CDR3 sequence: CSASPLSSGANVLTF. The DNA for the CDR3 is TGCAGTGCTAGCCCCTTAAGTTCTGGGGCCAACGTCCTGACTTTC.

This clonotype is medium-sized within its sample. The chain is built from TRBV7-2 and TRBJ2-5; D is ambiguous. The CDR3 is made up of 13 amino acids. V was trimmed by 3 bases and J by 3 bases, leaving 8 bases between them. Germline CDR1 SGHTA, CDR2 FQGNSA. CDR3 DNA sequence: TGTGCCAGCAGCTTTTCAAGGGAAGAGACCCAGTACTTC. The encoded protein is CASSFSREETQYF. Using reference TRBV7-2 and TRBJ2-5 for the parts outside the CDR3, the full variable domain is GAGVSQSPSNKVTEKGKDVELRCDPISGHTALYWYRQSLGQGLEFLIYFQGNSAPDKSGLPSDRFSAERTGGSVSTLTIQRTQQEDSAVYLCASSFSREETQYFGPGTRLLVL.

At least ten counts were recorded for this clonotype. The CDR3 DNA sequence: TGCGCCAGCAGCCAAGATGACCGGGACAGGGGATACGAGCAGTACTTC. Translating gives CASSQDDRDRGYEQYF. V usage is TRBV4-1 and J usage is TRBJ2-7; 10 nucleotides line up with TRBD1. Unmatched junction bases numbered 6, after V lost 0 bases and J lost 4 bases. Germline assignment: CDR1 MGHRA and CDR2 YSYEKL. This CDR3 has 16 residues.

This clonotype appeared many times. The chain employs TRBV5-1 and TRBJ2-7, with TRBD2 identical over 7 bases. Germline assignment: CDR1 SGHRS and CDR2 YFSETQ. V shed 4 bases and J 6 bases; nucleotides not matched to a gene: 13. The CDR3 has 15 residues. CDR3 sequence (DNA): TGCGCCAGCAGCCTCCAAGCGACTAGCCAGGGCGAGCAGTACTTC. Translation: CASSLQATSQGEQYF. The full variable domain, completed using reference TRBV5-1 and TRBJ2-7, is KAGVTQTPRYLIKTRGQQVTLSCSPISGHRSVSWYQQTPGQGLQFLFEYFSETQRNKGNFPGRFSGRQFSNSRSEMNVSTLELGDSALYLCASSLQATSQGEQYFGPGTRLTVT.